The table lists the clone carrying this T cell receptor (beta chain) with a few counts. No antigen is known for it. This sample was included in a study of molecular identifiers for immune sequencing clone quantification. Study outcomes and limitations: Clones exceeding 20 RNA copies carried over 97% of effector molecules but under 1% of naive-cell molecules.

MiXCR, run by TCRdb on the PCR reads, gives a single entry per CDR3 protein. The repertoire holds about 510,000 distinct CDR3 sequences, about a fifth seen once, with around 0.84% in the top ten. The TCR comes from a human donor in good health. Some libraries in this study had Jurkat cell RNA spiked in. The sequenced material came from naive CD8+ T cells from blood, with Jurkat cell RNA spiked in. Regarding subset: FACS-sorted CD8+CD4-CCR7+CD45RA+ naive T cells.

For the CDR3, the DNA is TGTGCCAGCTCACCACCGGCGGATAGCACAGATACGCAGTATTTT. It yields the protein CASSPPADSTDTQYF. V is TRBV18 and J is TRBJ2-3; D remains ambiguous. CDR3 length: 15 amino acids. Germline lookup yields CDR1 KGHSH and CDR2 LQKENI. The ends were cut back, 0 bases at V and 0 bases at J, with 7 bases in the middle.